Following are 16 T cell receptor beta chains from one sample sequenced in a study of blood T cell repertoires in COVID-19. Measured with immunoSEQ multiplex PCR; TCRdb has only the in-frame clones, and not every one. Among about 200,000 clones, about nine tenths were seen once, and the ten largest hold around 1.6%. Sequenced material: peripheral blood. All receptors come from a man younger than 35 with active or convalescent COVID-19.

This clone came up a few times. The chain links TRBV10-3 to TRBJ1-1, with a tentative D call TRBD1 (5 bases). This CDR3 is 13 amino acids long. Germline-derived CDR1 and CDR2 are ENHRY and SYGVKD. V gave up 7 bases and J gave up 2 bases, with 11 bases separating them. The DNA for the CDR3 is TGTGCCATCACGGCAGGGATCAACACTGAAGCTTTCTTT. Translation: CAITAGINTEAFF.

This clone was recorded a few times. In DNA form, the CDR3 reads TGTGCCAGCAGCCAATCCCGGGACACCGGGGAGCTGTTTTTT. This encodes CASSQSRDTGELFF. V gene TRBV7-9 combines with J gene TRBJ2-2; D remains ambiguous. Germline loops: CDR1 SEHNR, CDR2 FQNEAQ (reference sequence). The CDR3 consists of 14 residues. Trimming took 5 bases from V and 3 from J, leaving 10 bases between them.

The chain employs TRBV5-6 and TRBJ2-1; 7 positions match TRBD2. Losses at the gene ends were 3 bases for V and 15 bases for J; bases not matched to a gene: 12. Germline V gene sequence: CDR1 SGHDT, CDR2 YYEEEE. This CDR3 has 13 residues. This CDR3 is CASSSNPGLDTFF. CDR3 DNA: TGTGCCAGCAGCTCGAACCCTGGACTAGACACGTTCTTC.

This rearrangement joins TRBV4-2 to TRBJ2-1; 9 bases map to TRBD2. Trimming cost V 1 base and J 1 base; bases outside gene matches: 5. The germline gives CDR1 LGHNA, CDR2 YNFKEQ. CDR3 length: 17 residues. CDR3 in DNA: TGTGCCAGCAGCCAAGTTAGCGGGAGAACGTCCTACAATGAGCAGTTCTTC. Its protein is CASSQVSGRTSYNEQFF.

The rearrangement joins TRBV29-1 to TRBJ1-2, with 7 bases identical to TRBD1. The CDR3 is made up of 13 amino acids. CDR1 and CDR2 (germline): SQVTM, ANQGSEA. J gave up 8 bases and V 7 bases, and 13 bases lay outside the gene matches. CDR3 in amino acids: CSAGQAWGLGYTF. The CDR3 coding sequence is TGCAGCGCTGGACAGGCTTGGGGCTTAGGCTACACCTTC.

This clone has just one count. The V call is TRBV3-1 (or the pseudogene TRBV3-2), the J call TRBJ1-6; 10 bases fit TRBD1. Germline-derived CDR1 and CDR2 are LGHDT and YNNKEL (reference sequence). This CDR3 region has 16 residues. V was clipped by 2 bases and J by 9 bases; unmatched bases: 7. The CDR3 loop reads CASSQSGTGEFSPLHF. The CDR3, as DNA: TGTGCCAGCAGCCAATCCGGGACAGGGGAATTTTCACCCCTCCACTTT.

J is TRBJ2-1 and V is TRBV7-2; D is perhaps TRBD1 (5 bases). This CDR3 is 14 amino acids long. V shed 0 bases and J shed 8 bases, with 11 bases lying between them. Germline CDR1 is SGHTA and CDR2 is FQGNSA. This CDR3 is CASSLALWGDEQFF. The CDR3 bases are TGTGCCAGCAGCTTAGCTCTCTGGGGCGATGAGCAGTTCTTC.

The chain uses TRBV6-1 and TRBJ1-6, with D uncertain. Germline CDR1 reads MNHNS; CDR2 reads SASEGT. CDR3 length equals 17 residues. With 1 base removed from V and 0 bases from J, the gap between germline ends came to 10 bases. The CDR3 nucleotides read TGTGCCAGCAGTGAAGTTCGCGTGAGCTCCTATAATTCACCCCTCCACTTT. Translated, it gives CASSEVRVSSYNSPLHF.

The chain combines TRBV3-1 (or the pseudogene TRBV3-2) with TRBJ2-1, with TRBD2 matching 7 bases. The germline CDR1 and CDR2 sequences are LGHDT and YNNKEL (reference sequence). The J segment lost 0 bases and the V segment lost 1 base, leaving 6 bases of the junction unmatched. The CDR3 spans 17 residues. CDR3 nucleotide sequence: TGTGCCAGCAGCCAAGTCGGGACTACCAACTCCTACAATGAGCAGTTCTTC. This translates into CASSQVGTTNSYNEQFF.

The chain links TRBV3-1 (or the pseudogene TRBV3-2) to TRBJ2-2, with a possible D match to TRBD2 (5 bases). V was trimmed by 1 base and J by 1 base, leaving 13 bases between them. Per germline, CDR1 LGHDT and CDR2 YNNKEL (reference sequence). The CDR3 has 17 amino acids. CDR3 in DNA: TGTGCCAGCAGCCAAGTAGGGCTAGCATTGAACACCGGGGAGCTGTTTTTT. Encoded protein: CASSQVGLALNTGELFF.

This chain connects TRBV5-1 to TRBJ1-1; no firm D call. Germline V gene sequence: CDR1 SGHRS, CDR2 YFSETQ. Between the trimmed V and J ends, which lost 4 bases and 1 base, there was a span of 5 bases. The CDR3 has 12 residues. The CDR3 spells CASSEGNTEAFF. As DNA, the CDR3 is TGCGCCAGCAGCGAGGGGAACACTGAAGCTTTCTTT.

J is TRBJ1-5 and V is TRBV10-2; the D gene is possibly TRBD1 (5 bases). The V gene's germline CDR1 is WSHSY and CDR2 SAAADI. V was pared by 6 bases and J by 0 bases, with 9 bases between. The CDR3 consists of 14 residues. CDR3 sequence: CASRGGYSNQPQHF. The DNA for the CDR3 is TGCGCCAGCAGGGGGGGGTATAGCAATCAGCCCCAGCATTTT.

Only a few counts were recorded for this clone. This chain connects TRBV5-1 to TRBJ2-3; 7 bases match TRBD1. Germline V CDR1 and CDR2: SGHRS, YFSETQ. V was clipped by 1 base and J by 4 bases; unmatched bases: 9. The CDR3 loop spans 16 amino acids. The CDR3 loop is CASSLSPTDRADTQYF. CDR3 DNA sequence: TGCGCCAGCAGCTTGTCGCCTACTGACAGGGCAGATACGCAGTATTTT. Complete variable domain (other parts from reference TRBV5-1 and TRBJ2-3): KAGVTQTPRYLIKTRGQQVTLSCSPISGHRSVSWYQQTPGQGLQFLFEYFSETQRNKGNFPGRFSGRQFSNSRSEMNVSTLELGDSALYLCASSLSPTDRADTQYFGPGTRLTVL.

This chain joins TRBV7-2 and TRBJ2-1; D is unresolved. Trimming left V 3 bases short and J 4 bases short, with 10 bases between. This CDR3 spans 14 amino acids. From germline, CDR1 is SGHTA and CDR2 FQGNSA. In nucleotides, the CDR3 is TGTGCCAGCAGCTTCTCCGAGTCGTACAATGAGCAGTTCTTC. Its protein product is CASSFSESYNEQFF.

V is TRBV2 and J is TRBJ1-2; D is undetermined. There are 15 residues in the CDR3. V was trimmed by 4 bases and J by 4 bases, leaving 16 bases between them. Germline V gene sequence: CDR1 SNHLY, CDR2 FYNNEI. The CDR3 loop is CASSVSSGSVYGYTF. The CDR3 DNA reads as TGTGCCAGCAGTGTATCGTCGGGATCGGTCTATGGCTACACCTTC.

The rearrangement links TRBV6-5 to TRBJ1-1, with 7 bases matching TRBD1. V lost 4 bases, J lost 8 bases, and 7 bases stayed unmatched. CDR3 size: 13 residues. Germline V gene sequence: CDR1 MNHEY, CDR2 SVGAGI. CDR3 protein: CASSLGQISEAFF. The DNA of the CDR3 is TGTGCCAGCAGTTTGGGACAGATTAGCGAAGCTTTCTTT.